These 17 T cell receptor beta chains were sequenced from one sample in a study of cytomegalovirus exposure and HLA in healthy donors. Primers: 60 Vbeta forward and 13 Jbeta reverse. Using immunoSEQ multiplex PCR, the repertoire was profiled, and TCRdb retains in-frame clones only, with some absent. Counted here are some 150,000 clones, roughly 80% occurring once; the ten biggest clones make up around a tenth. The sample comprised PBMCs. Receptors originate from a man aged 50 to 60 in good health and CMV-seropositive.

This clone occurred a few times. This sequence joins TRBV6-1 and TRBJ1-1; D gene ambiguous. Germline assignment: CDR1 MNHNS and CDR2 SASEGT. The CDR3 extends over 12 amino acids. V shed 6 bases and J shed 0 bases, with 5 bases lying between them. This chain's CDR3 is CASRQLNTEAFF. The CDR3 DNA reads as TGTGCCAGCAGACAGTTGAACACTGAAGCTTTCTTT.

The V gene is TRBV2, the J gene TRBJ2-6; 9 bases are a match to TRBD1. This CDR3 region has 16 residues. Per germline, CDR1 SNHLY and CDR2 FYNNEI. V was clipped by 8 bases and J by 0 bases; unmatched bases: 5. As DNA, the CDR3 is TGTGCCAGCGTGGGACAGGGTAACTCTGGGGCCAACGTCCTGACTTTC. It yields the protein CASVGQGNSGANVLTF.

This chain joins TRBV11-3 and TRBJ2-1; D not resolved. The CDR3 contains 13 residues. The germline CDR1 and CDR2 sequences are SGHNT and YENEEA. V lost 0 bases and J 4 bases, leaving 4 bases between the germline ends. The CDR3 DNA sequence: TGTGCCAGCAGCTTAGACACTTACAATGAGCAGTTCTTC. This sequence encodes CASSLDTYNEQFF.

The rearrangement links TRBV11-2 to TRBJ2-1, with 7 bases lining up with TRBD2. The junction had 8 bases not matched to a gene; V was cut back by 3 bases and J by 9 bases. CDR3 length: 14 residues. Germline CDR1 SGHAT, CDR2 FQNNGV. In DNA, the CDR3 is TGTGCCAGCAGCTTGGAGCGGGACTTCCTTGAGCAGTTCTTC. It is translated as CASSLERDFLEQFF.

CDR3 in amino acids: CASSQDPTGEREDGELFF. The DNA of the CDR3 is TGTGCCAGCAGCCAAGATCCGACGGGCGAGCGGGAGGACGGGGAGCTGTTTTTT. This chain joins TRBV4-2 and TRBJ2-2, with 9 bases identical to TRBD2. Germline loops: CDR1 LGHNA, CDR2 YNFKEQ. This CDR3 has 18 amino acids. Losses at the gene ends were 0 bases for V and 7 bases for J; bases not matched to a gene: 12.

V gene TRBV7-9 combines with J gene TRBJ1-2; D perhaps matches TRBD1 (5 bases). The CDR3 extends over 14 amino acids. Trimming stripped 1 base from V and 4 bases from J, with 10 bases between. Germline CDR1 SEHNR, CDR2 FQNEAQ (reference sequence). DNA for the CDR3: TGTGCCAGCAGCTTAGGGACAAGTCCCTATGGCTACACCTTC. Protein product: CASSLGTSPYGYTF.

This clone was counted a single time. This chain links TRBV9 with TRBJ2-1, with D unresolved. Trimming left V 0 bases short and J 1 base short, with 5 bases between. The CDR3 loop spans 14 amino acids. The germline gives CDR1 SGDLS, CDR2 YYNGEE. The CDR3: CASSVDGSYNEQFF. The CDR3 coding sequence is TGTGCCAGCAGCGTAGACGGTTCCTACAATGAGCAGTTCTTC.

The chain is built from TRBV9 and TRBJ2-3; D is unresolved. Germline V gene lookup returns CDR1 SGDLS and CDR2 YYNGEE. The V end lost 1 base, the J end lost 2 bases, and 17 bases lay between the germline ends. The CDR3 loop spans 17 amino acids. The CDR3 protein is CASSVTDRASITDTQYF. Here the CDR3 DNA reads TGTGCCAGCAGCGTAACAGACCGAGCCTCAATCACAGATACGCAGTATTTT.

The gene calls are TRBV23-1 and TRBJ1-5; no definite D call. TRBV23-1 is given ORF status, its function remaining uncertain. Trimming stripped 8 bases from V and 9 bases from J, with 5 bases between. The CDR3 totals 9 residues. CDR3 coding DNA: TGCGCCAGCCTATGGCCCCAGCATTTT. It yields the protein CASLWPQHF.

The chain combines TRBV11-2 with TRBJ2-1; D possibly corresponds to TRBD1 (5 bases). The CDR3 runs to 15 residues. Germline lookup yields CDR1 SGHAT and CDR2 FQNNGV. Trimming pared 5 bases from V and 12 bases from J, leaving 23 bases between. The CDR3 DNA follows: TGTGCCAGCAGCCGGCAGGGCCAAGACACTTTGGTGCAGTTCTTC. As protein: CASSRQGQDTLVQFF.

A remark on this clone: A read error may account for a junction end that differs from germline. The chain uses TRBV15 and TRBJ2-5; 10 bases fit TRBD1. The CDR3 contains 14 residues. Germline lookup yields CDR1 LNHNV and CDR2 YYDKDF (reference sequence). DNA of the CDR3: TGTGCCACCCGCAGGGACAGGGGAGGAGAGACCCAGTACTTC. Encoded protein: CATRRDRGGETQYF.

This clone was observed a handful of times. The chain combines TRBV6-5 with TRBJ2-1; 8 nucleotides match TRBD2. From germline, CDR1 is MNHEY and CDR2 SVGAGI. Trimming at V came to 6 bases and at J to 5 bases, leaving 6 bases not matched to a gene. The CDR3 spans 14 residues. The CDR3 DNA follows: TGTGCCAGCAGGGGCGGGGGGAAACACAATGAGCAGTTCTTC. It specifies CASRGGGKHNEQFF.

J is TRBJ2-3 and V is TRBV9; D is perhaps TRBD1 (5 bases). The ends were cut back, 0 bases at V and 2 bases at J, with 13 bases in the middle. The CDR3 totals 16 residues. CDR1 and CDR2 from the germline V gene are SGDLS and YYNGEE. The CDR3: CASSVGLGEATDTQYF. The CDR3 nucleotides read TGTGCCAGCAGCGTAGGGCTAGGGGAAGCCACAGATACGCAGTATTTT.

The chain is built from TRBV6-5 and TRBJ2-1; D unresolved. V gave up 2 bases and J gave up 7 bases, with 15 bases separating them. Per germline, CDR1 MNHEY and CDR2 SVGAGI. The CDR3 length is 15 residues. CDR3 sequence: CASSYAGLHGNEQFF. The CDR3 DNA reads TGTGCCAGCAGTTACGCCGGGTTACATGGGAATGAGCAGTTCTTC.

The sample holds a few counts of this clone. The CDR3 reads CASSQDSRSGLAGGDTGELFF. The DNA of the CDR3 is TGCGCCAGCAGCCAAGATTCACGGTCGGGACTAGCGGGGGGCGACACCGGGGAGCTGTTTTTT. The chain employs TRBV4-1 and TRBJ2-2, with 15 bases fitting TRBD2. Unmatched junction bases numbered 11, after V lost 0 bases and J lost 3 bases. The germline gives CDR1 MGHRA, CDR2 YSYEKL. The CDR3 spans 21 residues.

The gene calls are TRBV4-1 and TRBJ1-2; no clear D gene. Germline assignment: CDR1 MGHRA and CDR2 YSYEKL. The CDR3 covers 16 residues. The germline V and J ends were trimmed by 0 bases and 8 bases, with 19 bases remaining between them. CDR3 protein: CASSQDFRTGSKGYTF. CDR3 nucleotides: TGCGCCAGCAGCCAAGATTTTCGTACGGGAAGTAAGGGCTACACCTTC.

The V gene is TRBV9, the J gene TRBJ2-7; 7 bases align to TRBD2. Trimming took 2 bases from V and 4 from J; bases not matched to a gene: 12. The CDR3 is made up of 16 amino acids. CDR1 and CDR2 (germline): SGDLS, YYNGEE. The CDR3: CASSVGRGAGRYEQYF. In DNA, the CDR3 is TGTGCCAGCAGCGTCGGGCGGGGAGCGGGAAGGTACGAGCAGTACTTC.